This T cell receptor beta chain was recorded in a study of Ad26.COV2.S vaccination and SARS-CoV-2 variants. Study-wide background: In the COV1001 trial, the donor was in the Ad26.COV2.S arm.

Indicated treatment: roughly 18 received Ad26.COV2.S at low or high dose, single or two shots; 5 received placebo; per-sample allocation not given. Sampling happened 63 days after the first vaccine or placebo injection. Germline V lookup: CDR1 SGHRS, CDR2 YFSETQ. This CDR3 spans 13 amino acids. Deletions cut 4 bases from V and 1 base from J, with 7 bases between. Produced via immunoSEQ multiplex PCR; TCRdb's table is partial and in-frame only. Altogether around 450,000 clones are present, 70% to 90% being singletons, with the ten largest covering 1.7%. On this clone itself: Its antigen is unidentified.

General study results and limits: Responses of spike-specific T cells (both CD8+ and CD4+) reportedly showed substantial breadth after vaccination.

The material was peripheral blood, obtained in a trial of Ad26.COV2.S vaccine versus placebo. The receptor was derived from a person aged 18-65 years who received the Ad26.COV2.S COVID-19 vaccine or a placebo. The chain carries TRBV5-1 and TRBJ2-3; D not certain. In nucleotides, the CDR3 is TGCGCCAGCAGCCCTGGTGGCACAGATACGCAGTATTTT. Protein sequence: CASSPGGTDTQYF. Full variable domain (outside the CDR3, taken from reference TRBV5-1 and TRBJ2-3): KAGVTQTPRYLIKTRGQQVTLSCSPISGHRSVSWYQQTPGQGLQFLFEYFSETQRNKGNFPGRFSGRQFSNSRSEMNVSTLELGDSALYLCASSPGGTDTQYFGPGTRLTVL.